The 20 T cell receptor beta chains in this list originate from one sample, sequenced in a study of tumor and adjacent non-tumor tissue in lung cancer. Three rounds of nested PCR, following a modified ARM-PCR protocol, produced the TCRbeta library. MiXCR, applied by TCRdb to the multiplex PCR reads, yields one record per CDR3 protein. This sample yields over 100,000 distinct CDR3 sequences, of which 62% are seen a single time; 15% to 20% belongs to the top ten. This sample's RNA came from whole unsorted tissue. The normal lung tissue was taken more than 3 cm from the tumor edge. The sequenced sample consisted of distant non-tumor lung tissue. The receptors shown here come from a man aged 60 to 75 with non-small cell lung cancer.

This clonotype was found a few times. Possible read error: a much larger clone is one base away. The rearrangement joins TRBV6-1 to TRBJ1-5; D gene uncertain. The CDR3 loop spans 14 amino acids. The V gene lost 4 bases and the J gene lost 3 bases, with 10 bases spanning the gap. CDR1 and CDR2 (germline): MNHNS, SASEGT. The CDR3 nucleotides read TGTGCCAGCAGTGTAGGGCCCTACAATCAGCCCCAGCATTTT. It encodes CASSVGPYNQPQHF.

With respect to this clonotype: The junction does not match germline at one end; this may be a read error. The CDR3 spells CTISEPGADNEQFF. The DNA for the CDR3 is TGTACCATCAGTGAGCCGGGGGCGGACAATGAGCAGTTCTTC. The genes are TRBV10-3 and TRBJ2-1; D may correspond to TRBD1 or TRBD2 (6 bases each). The CDR3 is 14 amino acids. CDR1 ENHRY and CDR2 SYGVKD come from the germline V gene.

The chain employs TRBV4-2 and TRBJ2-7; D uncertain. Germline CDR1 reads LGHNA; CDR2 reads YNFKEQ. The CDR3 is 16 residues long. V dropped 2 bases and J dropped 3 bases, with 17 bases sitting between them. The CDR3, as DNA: TGTGCCAGCAGCCAAACCCTCTCGGACGGCTGCTACGAGCAGTACTTC. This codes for CASSQTLSDGCYEQYF.

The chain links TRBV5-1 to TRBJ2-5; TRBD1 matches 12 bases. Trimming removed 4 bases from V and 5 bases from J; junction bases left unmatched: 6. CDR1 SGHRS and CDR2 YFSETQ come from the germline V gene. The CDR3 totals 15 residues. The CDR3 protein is CASSEGTGGRETQYF. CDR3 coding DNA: TGCGCCAGCAGCGAAGGGACAGGGGGCCGGGAGACCCAGTACTTC.

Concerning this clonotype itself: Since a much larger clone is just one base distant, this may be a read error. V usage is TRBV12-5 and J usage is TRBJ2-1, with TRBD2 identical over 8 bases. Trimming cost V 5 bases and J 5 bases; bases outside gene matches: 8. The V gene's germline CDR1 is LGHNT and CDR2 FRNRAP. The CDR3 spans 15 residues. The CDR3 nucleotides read TGTGCTAGTGGTCGGGGGGGAAAACTGGACAATGAGCAGTTCTTC. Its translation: CASGRGGKLDNEQFF. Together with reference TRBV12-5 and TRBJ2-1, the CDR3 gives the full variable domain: DARVTQTPRHKVTEMGQEVTMRCQPILGHNTVFWYRQTMMQGLELLAYFRNRAPLDDSGMPKDRFSAEMPDATLATLKIQPSEPRDSAVYFCASGRGGKLDNEQFFGPGTRLTVL.

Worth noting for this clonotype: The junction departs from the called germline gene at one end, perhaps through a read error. Here the CDR3 DNA reads TGTGCCAGCAGCCAAGCGGAGGCCTACACTGGGGAGCTGTTTTTT. This gives the protein CASSQAEAYTGELFF. The chain is built from TRBV6-6 and TRBJ2-2, with a weak D call TRBD2 (5 bases). CDR1 and CDR2 (germline): MNHNY, SVGAGI (reference sequence). The CDR3 runs 15 residues.

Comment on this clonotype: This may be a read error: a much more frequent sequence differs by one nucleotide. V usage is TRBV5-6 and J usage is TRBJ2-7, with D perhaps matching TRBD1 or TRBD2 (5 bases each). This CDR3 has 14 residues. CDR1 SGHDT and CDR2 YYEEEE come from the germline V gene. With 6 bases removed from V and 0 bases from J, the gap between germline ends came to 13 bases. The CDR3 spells CASIGSGSSYEQYF. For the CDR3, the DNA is TGTGCCAGCATCGGGTCAGGGAGCTCCTACGAGCAGTACTTC.

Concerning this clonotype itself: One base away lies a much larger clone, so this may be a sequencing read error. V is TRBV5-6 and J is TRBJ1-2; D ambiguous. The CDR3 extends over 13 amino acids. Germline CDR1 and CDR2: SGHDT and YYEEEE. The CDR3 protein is CASSLEGTYDYTF. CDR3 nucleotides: TGTGCCAGCAGCTTGGAGGGAACCTATGACTACACCTTC.

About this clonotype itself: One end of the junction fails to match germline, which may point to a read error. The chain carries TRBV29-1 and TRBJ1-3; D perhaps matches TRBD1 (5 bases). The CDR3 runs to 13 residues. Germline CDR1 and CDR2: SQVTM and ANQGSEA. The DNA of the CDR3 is TGCAGCGTCTGGGGGGTCTCTGGAAACACCACATATTTT. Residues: CSVWGVSGNTTYF.

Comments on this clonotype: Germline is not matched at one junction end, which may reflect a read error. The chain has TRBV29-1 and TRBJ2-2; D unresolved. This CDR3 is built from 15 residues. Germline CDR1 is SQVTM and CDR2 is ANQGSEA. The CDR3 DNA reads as TGCAGCGTTCAACACGACACCTCAAACACCTGGGAGCTGTTTTTT. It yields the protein CSVQHDTSNTWELFF.

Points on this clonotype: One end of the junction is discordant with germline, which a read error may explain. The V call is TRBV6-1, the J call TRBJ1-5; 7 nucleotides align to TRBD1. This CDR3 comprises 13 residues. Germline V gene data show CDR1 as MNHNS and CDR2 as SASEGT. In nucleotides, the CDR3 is TGTGCCAGCGGTCAGGGGGGGACTCAGTCCCAGCATTTT. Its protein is CASGQGGTQSQHF.

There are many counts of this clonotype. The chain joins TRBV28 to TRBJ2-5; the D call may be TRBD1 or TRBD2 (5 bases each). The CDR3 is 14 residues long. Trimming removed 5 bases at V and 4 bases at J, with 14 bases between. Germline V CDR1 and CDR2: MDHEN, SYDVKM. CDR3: CASSHPSGRETQYF. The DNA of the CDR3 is TGTGCCAGCAGTCACCCCTCGGGACGAGAGACCCAGTACTTC.

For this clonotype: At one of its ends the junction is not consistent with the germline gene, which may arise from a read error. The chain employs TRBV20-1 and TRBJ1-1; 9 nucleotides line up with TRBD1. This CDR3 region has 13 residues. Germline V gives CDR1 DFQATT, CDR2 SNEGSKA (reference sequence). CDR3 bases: TGCAGTGCTAGGGGACAGGGAGACACTGGAGCTTTCTTT. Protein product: CSARGQGDTGAFF.

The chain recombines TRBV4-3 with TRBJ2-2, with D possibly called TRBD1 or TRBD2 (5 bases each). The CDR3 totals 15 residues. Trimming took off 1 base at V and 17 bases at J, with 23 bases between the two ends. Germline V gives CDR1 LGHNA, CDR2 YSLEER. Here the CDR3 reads CASSQVLGYTGDLFF. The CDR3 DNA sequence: TGCGCCAGCAGCCAAGTTCTGGGGTACACCGGGGACCTATTTTTT.

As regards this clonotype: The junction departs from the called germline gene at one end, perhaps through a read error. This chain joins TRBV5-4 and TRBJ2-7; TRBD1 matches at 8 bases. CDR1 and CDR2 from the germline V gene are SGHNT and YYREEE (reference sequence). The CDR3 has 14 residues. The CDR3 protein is CDSSHSAGGYEQYF. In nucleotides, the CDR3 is TGTGACAGCAGCCATTCGGCAGGGGGCTACGAACAGTACTTC.

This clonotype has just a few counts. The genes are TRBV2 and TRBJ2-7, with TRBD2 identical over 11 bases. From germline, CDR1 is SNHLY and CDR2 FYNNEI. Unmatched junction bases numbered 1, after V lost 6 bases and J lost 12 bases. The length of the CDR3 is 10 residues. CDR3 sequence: CASRLAGAYF. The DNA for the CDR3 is TGTGCCAGCAGACTAGCGGGAGCGTACTTC.

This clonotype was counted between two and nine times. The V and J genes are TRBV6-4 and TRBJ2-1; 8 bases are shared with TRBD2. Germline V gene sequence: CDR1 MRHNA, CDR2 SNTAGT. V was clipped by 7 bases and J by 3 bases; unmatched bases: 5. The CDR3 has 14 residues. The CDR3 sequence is CASNAGLDYNEQFF. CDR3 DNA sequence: TGTGCCAGCAACGCGGGACTAGACTACAATGAGCAGTTCTTC.

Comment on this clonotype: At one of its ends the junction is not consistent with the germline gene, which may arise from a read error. The CDR3 region has the DNA TGCGCCAACAGCCAAGACCCAGCGGGAGCTGAATACAATGAGCAGTTATTC. Translating it yields CANSQDPAGAEYNEQLF. The genes are TRBV4-3 and TRBJ2-1; 8 nucleotides match TRBD2. This CDR3 comprises 17 residues. CDR1 and CDR2 from the germline V gene are LGHNA and YSLEER.

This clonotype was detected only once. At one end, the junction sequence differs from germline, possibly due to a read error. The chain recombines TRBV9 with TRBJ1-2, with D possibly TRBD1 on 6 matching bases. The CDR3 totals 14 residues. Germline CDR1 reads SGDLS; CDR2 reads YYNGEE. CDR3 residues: CASCVDTGPYGYTF. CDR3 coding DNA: TGTGCCAGCTGCGTAGATACAGGGCCCTATGGCTACACCTTC. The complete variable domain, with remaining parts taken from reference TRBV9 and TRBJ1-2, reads DSGVTQTPKHLITATGQRVTLRCSPRSGDLSVYWYQQSLDQGLQFLIQYYNGEERAKGNILERFSAQQFPDLHSELNLSSLELGDSALYFCASCVDTGPYGYTFGSGTRLTVV.

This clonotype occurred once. CDR3 coding DNA: TGTGCCAGCCGTAGCCTAGCGGATACAGATACTCAGCATTTT. Translating it yields CASRSLADTDTQHF. This chain connects TRBV5-4 to TRBJ2-3; D uncertain. The closer fit of TRBJ1-5 to the DNA end suggests the J call may be wrong. Germline V gene lookup returns CDR1 SGHNT and CDR2 YYREEE (reference sequence). The CDR3 extends over 14 amino acids.